This is a list of T cell receptor beta chains from one sample in a study of T cell repertoires in cytomegalovirus infection. What these receptors recognize is not known. TCRdb re-called the reads with MiXCR, one entry per CDR3 protein. This sample carries under 500,000 distinct CDR3 sequences, about two fifths of them seen once, and the ten largest clones take about 41%. The sample was cultured PBMCs, taken from culture after CMV antigen stimulation. The receptor set was obtained from a human donor in good health (CMV status not recorded). Some clones in this sample may be carry-over from other donors' samples. Each CDR3 is given with its conserved first and last residue.

j_call v_call cdr3_aa
TRBJ2-1 TRBV6-1 CASSEQGAPYNEQFF
TRBJ1-2 TRBV7-2 CASRSYPGQIFYTF
TRBJ1-5 TRBV10-3 CAISESGGGQPQHF
TRBJ2-3 TRBV24-1 CATSDLCPPGAGGPLDTQYF
TRBJ2-4 TRBV4-3 CASSQANIQYF
TRBJ1-1 TRBV7-2 CASSILLGNTEAFF
TRBJ2-1 TRBV5-1 CASSLGQSVKSSYNEQFF
TRBJ1-2 TRBV2 CASSELRTGSYGYTF
TRBJ2-7 TRBV6-1 CASSYGTSGIYEQYF
TRBJ1-5 TRBV19 CASSPPKAVNQPQHF
TRBJ1-1 TRBV12-3/TRBV12-4 CASFLDRYDTEAFF
TRBJ2-5 TRBV7-2 CASSLRGAETQYF
TRBJ2-7 TRBV29-1 CSVEAVGPLIHEQYF
TRBJ1-1 TRBV18 CASSPRQGRDSAFF
TRBJ1-3 TRBV11-3 CASSRGGGSDTIYF
TRBJ2-2 TRBV7-9 CASSPDRGGRTGELFF
TRBJ2-5 TRBV12-3/TRBV12-4 CASSRTSRETQYF
TRBJ1-4 TRBV12-5 CASGPDRPTNEKLFF